This T cell receptor (beta chain) was sequenced in a study of control samples from healthy donors and cancer patients. The CDR3 length is 19 residues. V dropped 2 bases and J dropped 3 bases, with 24 bases sitting between them. The germline V gene encodes CDR1 ENHRY and CDR2 SYGVKD. Using immunoSEQ multiplex PCR, the repertoire was profiled, and TCRdb retains in-frame clones only, with some absent. The data hold 350,000 to 450,000 clones, with around nine tenths observed a single time. Specimen: PBMCs. This sequence originates from a man in his forties with head and neck cancer. The chain couples TRBV10-3 to TRBJ2-3; D may be TRBD2 (5 bases). The CDR3 region has the DNA TGTGCCATCAGTGAGAGCGGAGAACCGGGATTGCGAGGTACAGATACGCAGTATTTT. It is translated as CAISESGEPGLRGTDTQYF.